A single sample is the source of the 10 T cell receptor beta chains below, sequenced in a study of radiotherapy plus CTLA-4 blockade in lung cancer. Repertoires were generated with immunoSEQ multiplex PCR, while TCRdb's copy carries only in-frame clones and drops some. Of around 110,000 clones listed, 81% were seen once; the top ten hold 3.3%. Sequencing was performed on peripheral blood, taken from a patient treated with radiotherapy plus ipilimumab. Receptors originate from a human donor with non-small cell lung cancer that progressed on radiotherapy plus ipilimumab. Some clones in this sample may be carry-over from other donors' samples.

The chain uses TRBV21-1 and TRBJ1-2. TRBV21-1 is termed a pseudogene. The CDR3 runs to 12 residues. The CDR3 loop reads CASSKGGVGYTF. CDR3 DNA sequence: TGTGCCAGCAGCAAAGGGGGGGTCGGCTACACCTTC.

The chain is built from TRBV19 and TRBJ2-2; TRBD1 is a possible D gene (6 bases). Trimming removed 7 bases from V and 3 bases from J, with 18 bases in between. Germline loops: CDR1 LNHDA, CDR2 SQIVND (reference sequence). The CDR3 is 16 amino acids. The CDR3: CASKVGGLSDTGELFF. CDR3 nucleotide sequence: TGTGCCAGTAAGGTAGGGGGTCTTTCGGACACCGGGGAGCTGTTTTTT.

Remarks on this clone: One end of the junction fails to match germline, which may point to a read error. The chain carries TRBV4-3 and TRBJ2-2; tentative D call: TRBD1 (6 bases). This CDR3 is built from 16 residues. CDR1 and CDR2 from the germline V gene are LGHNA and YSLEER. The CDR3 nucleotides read TGCGCCAGCAGCCAAGATAGTCAGGGGAACGCCGGGGAGCTGTTTTTT. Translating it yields CASSQDSQGNAGELFF.

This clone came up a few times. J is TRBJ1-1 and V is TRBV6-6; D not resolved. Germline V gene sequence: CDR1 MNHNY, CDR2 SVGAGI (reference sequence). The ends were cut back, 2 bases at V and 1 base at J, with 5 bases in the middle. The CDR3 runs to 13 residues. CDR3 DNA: TGTGCCAGCAGTTACAATAGGAACACTGAAGCTTTCTTT. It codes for CASSYNRNTEAFF.

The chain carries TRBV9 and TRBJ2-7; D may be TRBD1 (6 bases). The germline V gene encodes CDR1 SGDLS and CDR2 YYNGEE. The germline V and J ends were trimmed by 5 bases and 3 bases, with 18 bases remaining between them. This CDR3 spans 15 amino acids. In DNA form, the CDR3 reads TGTGCCAGCAGTGAGGTGGGGACAACAGTCTACGAGCAGTACTTC. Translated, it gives CASSEVGTTVYEQYF.

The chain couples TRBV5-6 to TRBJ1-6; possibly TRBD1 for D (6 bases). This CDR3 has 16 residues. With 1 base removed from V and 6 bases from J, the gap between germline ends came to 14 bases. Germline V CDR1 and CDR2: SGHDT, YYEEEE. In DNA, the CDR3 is TGTGCCAGCAGCTTGACAGGGTTCGGGCTTAATTCACCCCTCCACTTT. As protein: CASSLTGFGLNSPLHF.

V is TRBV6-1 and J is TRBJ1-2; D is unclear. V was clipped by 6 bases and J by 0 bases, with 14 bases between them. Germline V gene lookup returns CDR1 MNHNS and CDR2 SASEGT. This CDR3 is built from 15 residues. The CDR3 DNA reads TGTGCCAGCAGGGGTGAACCGCCCGCTAACTATGGCTACACCTTC. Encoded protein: CASRGEPPANYGYTF.

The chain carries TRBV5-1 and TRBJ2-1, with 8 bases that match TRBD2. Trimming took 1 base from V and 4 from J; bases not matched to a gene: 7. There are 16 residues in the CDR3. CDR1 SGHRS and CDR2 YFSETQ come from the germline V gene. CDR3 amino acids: CASSLNGGGFYNEQFF. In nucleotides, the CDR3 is TGCGCCAGCAGCTTGAACGGCGGGGGGTTTTACAATGAGCAGTTCTTC.

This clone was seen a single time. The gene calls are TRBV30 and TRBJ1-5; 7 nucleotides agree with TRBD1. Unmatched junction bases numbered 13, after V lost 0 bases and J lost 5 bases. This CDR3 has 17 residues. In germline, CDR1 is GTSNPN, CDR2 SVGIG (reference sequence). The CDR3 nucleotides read TGTGCCTGGAGTGTTTCCAGGTCAGGGGGTTCCCATCAGCCCCAGCATTTT. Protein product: CAWSVSRSGGSHQPQHF.

The CDR3 nucleotides read TGTGCCAGCAGCGTAGCGGGAAATGAGCATAGCAATCAGCCCCAGCATTTT. Residues: CASSVAGNEHSNQPQHF. The V call is TRBV9, the J call TRBJ1-5, with D uncertain. The CDR3 is 17 amino acids. Trimming pared 0 bases from V and 0 bases from J, leaving 13 bases between. In germline, CDR1 is SGDLS, CDR2 YYNGEE. Together with reference TRBV9 and TRBJ1-5, the CDR3 gives the full variable domain: DSGVTQTPKHLITATGQRVTLRCSPRSGDLSVYWYQQSLDQGLQFLIQYYNGEERAKGNILERFSAQQFPDLHSELNLSSLELGDSALYFCASSVAGNEHSNQPQHFGDGTRLSIL.